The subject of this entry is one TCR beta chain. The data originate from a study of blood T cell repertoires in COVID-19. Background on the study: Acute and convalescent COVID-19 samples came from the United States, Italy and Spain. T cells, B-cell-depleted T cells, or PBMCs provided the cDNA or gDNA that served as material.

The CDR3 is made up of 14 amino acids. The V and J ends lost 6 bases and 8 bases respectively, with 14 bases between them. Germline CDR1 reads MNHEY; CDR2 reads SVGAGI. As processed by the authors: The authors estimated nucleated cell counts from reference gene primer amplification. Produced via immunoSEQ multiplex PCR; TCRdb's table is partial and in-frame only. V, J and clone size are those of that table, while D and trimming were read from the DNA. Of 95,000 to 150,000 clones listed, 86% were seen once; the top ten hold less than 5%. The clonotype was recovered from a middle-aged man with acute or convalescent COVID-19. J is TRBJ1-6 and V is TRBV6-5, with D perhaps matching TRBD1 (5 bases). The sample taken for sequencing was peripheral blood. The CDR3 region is CASSLDSIDSPLHF. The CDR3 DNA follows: TGTGCCAGCAGCCTTGACAGTATCGATTCACCCCTCCACTTT.